A selection of T cell receptor beta chains follows, all from one sample in a study of cytomegalovirus exposure and HLA in healthy donors. The repertoire was sequenced with immunoSEQ multiplex PCR; TCRdb's copy has only in-frame clones and lacks some. The sample lists 150,000 to 200,000 clones; 9.5% were seen once. Sequenced: PBMCs. The receptors stem from a woman in her twenties or thirties in good health and CMV-seropositive. Each CDR3 is given with its conserved first and last residue. A D gene is named only where the DNA matches it firmly. Only some rows state a clone size, as once, few, many or a class for expanded clones.

DNA: TGTGCCAGCAGCCCACTTAGAGGGACAGGGAAGGGGACTGAAGCTTTCTTT; CDR3: CASSPLRGTGKGTEAFF; D: TRBD1; size: -; J: TRBJ1-1; V: TRBV7-8
DNA: TGCGCCAGCAGCTCCGGGACTAGCGGGAGAGATACGCAGTATTTT; CDR3: CASSSGTSGRDTQYF; D: TRBD2; size: -; J: TRBJ2-3; V: TRBV5-1
DNA: TGTGCCAGCAGCCGAGGGACCGGGGAGCTGTTTTTT; CDR3: CASSRGTGELFF; D: -; size: few; J: TRBJ2-2; V: TRBV7-9
DNA: TGTGCCAGCAGCGGGATGTGGGGCCCTTTCTTT; CDR3: CASSGMWGPFF; D: -; size: few; J: TRBJ1-1; V: TRBV9
DNA: TGTGCCAGCAGCTTGGGCAGGGGGCTTCGGTATGGCTACACCTTC; CDR3: CASSLGRGLRYGYTF; D: TRBD1; size: -; J: TRBJ1-2; V: TRBV5-6
DNA: TGCGCCAGCAGCCAAGAACCCTCCTTTACTAGCGGGCAGACCTACGAGCAGTACTTC; CDR3: CASSQEPSFTSGQTYEQYF; D: TRBD2; size: few; J: TRBJ2-7; V: TRBV4-1
DNA: TGTGCCAGCAGCTTTAGCGGGAGTGCAGATACGCAGTATTTT; CDR3: CASSFSGSADTQYF; D: TRBD2; size: -; J: TRBJ2-3; V: TRBV7-9
DNA: TGTGCCAGCAGTGCCAGGGGATATGGCTACACCTTC; CDR3: CASSARGYGYTF; D: -; size: -; J: TRBJ1-2; V: TRBV27
DNA: TGTGCCAGCAGCTTTGGACTAGGGGGGGAGCTGTTTTTT; CDR3: CASSFGLGGELFF; D: TRBD2; size: -; J: TRBJ2-2; V: TRBV7-9
DNA: TGCGCCAGCAGCTTGGATGGAGTACCCTCCTACAATGAGCAGTTCTTC; CDR3: CASSLDGVPSYNEQFF; D: -; size: -; J: TRBJ2-1; V: TRBV5-1
DNA: TGTGCCAGCAGCGCCGACCGGGGAAACCAGTTCTTC; CDR3: CASSADRGNQFF; D: -; size: few; J: TRBJ2-1; V: TRBV7-9
DNA: TGTGCCAGCAGCGTTTCGTGGACTAGCGTCTACGAGCAGTACTTC; CDR3: CASSVSWTSVYEQYF; D: TRBD2; size: -; J: TRBJ2-7; V: TRBV7-2
DNA: TGTGCCAGCAGCCTCCGGACAGGGGGCTACGAGCAGTACTTC; CDR3: CASSLRTGGYEQYF; D: TRBD1; size: once; J: TRBJ2-7; V: TRBV9
DNA: TGCGCCAGCAGCCCTCGGGACAGGAGTAACCTTGAAGCTTTCTTT; CDR3: CASSPRDRSNLEAFF; D: TRBD1; size: -; J: TRBJ1-1; V: TRBV4-1
DNA: TGCGCCAGCAGCCAAGTCCGGGGCTTGGGGCTAGCGGGAGTCGGCGACACCGGGGAGCTGTTTTTT; CDR3: CASSQVRGLGLAGVGDTGELFF; D: TRBD2; size: -; J: TRBJ2-2; V: TRBV4-1
DNA: TGTGCCAGCAGCTTACCCACTCTCTCTGGAAACACCATATATTTT; CDR3: CASSLPTLSGNTIYF; D: -; size: -; J: TRBJ1-3; V: TRBV11-3
DNA: TGTGCCAGCAGCGCAGGACAGGTCAACACTGAAGCTTTCTTT; CDR3: CASSAGQVNTEAFF; D: TRBD1; size: few; J: TRBJ1-1; V: TRBV9
DNA: TGCGCCAGCAGCCAAAATGACAGGCAAGAGACCCAGTACTTC; CDR3: CASSQNDRQETQYF; D: -; size: -; J: TRBJ2-5; V: TRBV5-1
DNA: TGTGCCAGCAGCTCGCGGGGCTGGGGCACAGATACGCAGTATTTT; CDR3: CASSSRGWGTDTQYF; D: -; size: few; J: TRBJ2-3; V: TRBV7-9
DNA: TGCAGCGTTGGGGCCAACAGGGCCTCTGGGGCCAACGTCCTGACTTTC; CDR3: CSVGANRASGANVLTF; D: -; size: -; J: TRBJ2-6; V: TRBV29-1
DNA: TGTGCCACTCGCCCTTCGGGAGGCTCCTACGAGCAGTACTTC; CDR3: CATRPSGGSYEQYF; D: TRBD2; size: -; J: TRBJ2-7; V: TRBV6-5